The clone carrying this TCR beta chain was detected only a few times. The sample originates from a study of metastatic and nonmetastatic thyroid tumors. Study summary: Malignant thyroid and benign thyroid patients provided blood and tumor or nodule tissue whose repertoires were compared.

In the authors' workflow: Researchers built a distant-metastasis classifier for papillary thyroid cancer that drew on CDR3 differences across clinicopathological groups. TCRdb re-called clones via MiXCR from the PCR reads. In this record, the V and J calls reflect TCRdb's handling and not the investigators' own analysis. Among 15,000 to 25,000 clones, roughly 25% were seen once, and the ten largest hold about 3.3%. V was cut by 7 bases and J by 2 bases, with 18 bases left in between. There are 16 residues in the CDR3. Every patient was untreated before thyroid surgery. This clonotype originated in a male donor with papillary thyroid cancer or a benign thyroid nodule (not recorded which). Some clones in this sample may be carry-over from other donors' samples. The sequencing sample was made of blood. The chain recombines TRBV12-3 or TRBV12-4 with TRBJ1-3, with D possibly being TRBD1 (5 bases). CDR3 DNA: TGTGCCAGCAACCGGCTGGGTGGGGGGACTGGAAACACCATATATTTT. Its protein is CASNRLGGGTGNTIYF.